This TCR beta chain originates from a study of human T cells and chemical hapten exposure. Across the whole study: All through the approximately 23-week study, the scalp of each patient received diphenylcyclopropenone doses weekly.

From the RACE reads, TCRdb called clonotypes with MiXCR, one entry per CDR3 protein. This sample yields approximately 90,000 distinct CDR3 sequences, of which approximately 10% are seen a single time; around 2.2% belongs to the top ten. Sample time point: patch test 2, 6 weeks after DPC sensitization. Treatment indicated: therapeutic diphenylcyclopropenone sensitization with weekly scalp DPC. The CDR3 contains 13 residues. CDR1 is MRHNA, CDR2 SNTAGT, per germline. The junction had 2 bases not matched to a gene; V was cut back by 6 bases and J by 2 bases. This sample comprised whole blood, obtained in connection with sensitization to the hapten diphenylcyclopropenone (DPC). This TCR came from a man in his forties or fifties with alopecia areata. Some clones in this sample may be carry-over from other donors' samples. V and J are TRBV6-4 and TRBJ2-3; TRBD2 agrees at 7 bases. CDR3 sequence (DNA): TGTGCCAGCAGCCTAGCGGTCACAGATACGCAGTATTTT. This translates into CASSLAVTDTQYF.